The T cell receptor (beta chain) under discussion was sequenced for a study of blood T cell repertoires in COVID-19. Across the study: Collection of acute and convalescent COVID-19 samples took place in the United States, Italy and Spain. PBMCs, B-cell-depleted T cells, or T cells were the source of the cDNA or gDNA that made up the material.

Original handling: Researchers report that nucleated cell counts were estimated from reference gene primer amplification. The repertoire was sequenced with immunoSEQ multiplex PCR; TCRdb's copy has only in-frame clones and lacks some. That table furnishes V, J and clone size, whereas the DNA furnished D and trimming. The sample contains about 140,000 clones, around 90% of which appear only once. The ends lost 1 base at V and 14 bases at J; junction bases unmatched: 8. CDR1 is MGHRA and CDR2 is YSYEKL in the germline V gene. The CDR3 loop spans 15 amino acids. The sample taken for sequencing was peripheral blood. The clonotype originates from a woman aged 55-69 years with acute or convalescent COVID-19. The genes are TRBV4-1 and TRBJ1-6, with TRBD1 identical over 10 bases. CDR3 sequence (DNA): TGCGCCAGCAGCCAAGTAGGGACAGGGGATAAGGCCCTCCACTTT. Translating gives CASSQVGTGDKALHF.